What follows describes a single T cell receptor beta chain. Sample-barcoded 5' priming and a J-beta primer mix drove a second PCR of about 7 to 11 cycles. TCRdb called the 5' RACE reads again in MiXCR, with one record for every CDR3 protein. The data hold about 2 million distinct CDR3 sequences, with roughly 52% observed a single time. The sample belongs to a study of blood T cells in healthy people across ages. CDR1 SQVTM and CDR2 ANQGSEA come from the germline V gene. This CDR3 has 15 residues. Germline trimming cut 6 bases from V and 2 bases from J; bases unmatched to any gene: 8. This rearrangement joins TRBV29-1 to TRBJ2-1, with 9 positions matching TRBD1. Material for sequencing was blood. This clonotype was sampled from a woman aged 35 to 49 in good health. This chain's CDR3 is CSVKQGAIPYNEQFF. In nucleotides, the CDR3 is TGCAGCGTAAAACAGGGGGCTATCCCCTACAATGAGCAGTTCTTC.